Below, 24 T cell receptor beta chains from the same sample are listed, as sequenced in a study of blood T cell repertoires in COVID-19 (dated by TCRdb to about 2020). Libraries came from the immunoSEQ multiplex PCR assay. TCRdb obtained this table from immuneACCESS and retained in-frame rearrangements with V and J assigned. These tables miss some clones; where compared with another copy, unresolved V genes account for less than half of the shortfall, and the remainder is unexplained. Here the sample has approximately 35,000 clones; roughly 88% occur a single time. About an eighth of the sample rests with the top ten. The material sequenced was peripheral blood. These receptors all stem from a human donor in a cohort sampled during active COVID-19.

The rearrangement links TRBV7-9 to TRBJ2-7; perhaps TRBD1 as D (8 bases). Germline V lookup: CDR1 SEHNR, CDR2 FQNEAQ (reference sequence). The CDR3 covers 18 residues. V dropped 1 base and J dropped 1 base, with 20 bases sitting between them. The DNA of the CDR3 is TGTGCCAGCAGCTTAGTCTTACAGGGGGGGAAAAAATCCTACGAGCAGTACTTC. Translated, it gives CASSLVLQGGKKSYEQYF. Filled out from reference TRBV7-9 and TRBJ2-7, the complete variable domain reads DTGVSQNPRHKITKRGQNVTFRCDPISEHNRLYWYRQTLGQGPEFLTYFQNEAQLEKSRLLSDRFSAERPKGSFSTLEIQRTEQGDSAMYLCASSLVLQGGKKSYEQYFGPGTRLTVT.

This clone showed up just a few times. Here the CDR3 reads CAWSSGKDTQYF. The CDR3 DNA follows: TGTGCCTGGAGCTCAGGGAAAGATACGCAGTATTTT. The chain recombines TRBV30 with TRBJ2-3; possibly TRBD1 for D (5 bases). Trimming left V 3 bases short and J 5 bases short, with 9 bases between. The CDR3 spans 12 residues. Germline V CDR1 and CDR2: GTSNPN, SVGIG (reference sequence). The full variable domain, its missing parts supplied by reference TRBV30 and TRBJ2-3, is SQTIHQWPATLVQPVGSPLSLECTVEGTSNPNLYWYRQAAGRGLQLLFYSVGIGQISSEVPQNLSASRPQDRQFILSSKKLLLSDSGFYLCAWSSGKDTQYFGPGTRLTVL.

The rearrangement joins TRBV11-3 to TRBJ2-1, with D possibly matching TRBD2 (6 bases). Germline V gene sequence: CDR1 SGHNT, CDR2 YENEEA. Trimming removed 0 bases from V and 0 bases from J, with 12 bases in between. The CDR3 runs to 17 residues. Here the CDR3 reads CASSLDARGASYNEQFF. The CDR3, as DNA: TGTGCCAGCAGCTTAGACGCTCGCGGGGCCTCCTACAATGAGCAGTTCTTC.

The sample holds one count of this clone. This chain uses TRBV5-1 with TRBJ2-5; 8 bases match TRBD1. Trimming removed 4 bases from V and 4 bases from J; junction bases left unmatched: 6. In germline, CDR1 is SGHRS, CDR2 YFSETQ. This CDR3 has 14 amino acids. In nucleotides, the CDR3 is TGCGCCAGCAGCCACCCGGGACAGGTAGAGACCCAGTACTTC. It codes for CASSHPGQVETQYF. Filled out from reference TRBV5-1 and TRBJ2-5, the complete variable domain reads KAGVTQTPRYLIKTRGQQVTLSCSPISGHRSVSWYQQTPGQGLQFLFEYFSETQRNKGNFPGRFSGRQFSNSRSEMNVSTLELGDSALYLCASSHPGQVETQYFGPGTRLLVL.

This clone is medium-sized by share. The chain employs TRBV28 and TRBJ1-2, with 7 bases aligning to TRBD1. The J segment lost 7 bases and the V segment lost 4 bases, leaving 12 bases of the junction unmatched. The CDR3 spans 15 residues. CDR1 is MDHEN and CDR2 is SYDVKM in the germline V gene. CDR3 nucleotide sequence: TGTGCCAGCAGTTCATACAGGGGAGGAAGAAGTGGCTACACCTTC. Its translation: CASSSYRGGRSGYTF.

The chain recombines TRBV4-3 with TRBJ2-1; possible D gene TRBD1, 6 bases. Germline assignment: CDR1 LGHNA and CDR2 YSLEER. Trimming took off 1 base at V and 4 bases at J, with 11 bases between the two ends. The CDR3 has 15 residues. CDR3 in amino acids: CASSQATGLYNEQFF. As DNA, the CDR3 is TGCGCCAGCAGCCAAGCCACAGGGTTATACAATGAGCAGTTCTTC.

This clone was recorded once. V gene TRBV3-1 (or the pseudogene TRBV3-2) combines with J gene TRBJ1-4; tentatively, D is TRBD1 (5 bases). The V and J ends lost 1 base and 0 bases respectively, with 9 bases between them. The germline gives CDR1 LGHDT, CDR2 YNNKEL (reference sequence). The CDR3 has 16 residues. CDR3 residues: CASSQGQIATNEKLFF. CDR3 bases: TGTGCCAGCAGCCAAGGACAGATTGCAACTAATGAAAAACTGTTTTTT.

This chain links TRBV10-1 with TRBJ2-1; tentatively, D is TRBD1 (6 bases). CDR3 length: 16 amino acids. V lost 2 bases and J 0 bases, leaving 11 bases between the germline ends. The germline gives CDR1 WNHNN, CDR2 SYGVQD (reference sequence). The CDR3 spells CASSEGQPRSYNEQFF. In nucleotides, the CDR3 is TGCGCCAGCAGTGAGGGACAGCCTCGCTCCTACAATGAGCAGTTCTTC.

The J gene is TRBJ2-1, the V gene TRBV4-3; 10 bases line up with TRBD1. The CDR3 runs 16 residues. V lost 0 bases to trimming and J lost 4 bases; unmatched junction nucleotides: 3. Germline loops: CDR1 LGHNA, CDR2 YSLEER. The CDR3 region has the DNA TGCGCCAGCAGCCAAGAGGGGGGACAGGGGTACAATGAGCAGTTCTTC. Protein: CASSQEGGQGYNEQFF.

The chain's CDR3 is CASSQYTRSYNSPLHF. CDR3 DNA sequence: TGCGCCAGCAGCCAATACACCCGCTCCTATAATTCACCCCTCCACTTT. The rearrangement joins TRBV4-3 to TRBJ1-6; D not certain. V was clipped by 2 bases and J by 0 bases, with 8 bases between them. Per the germline V gene, CDR1 is LGHNA and CDR2 is YSLEER. The CDR3 sequence is 16 residues long.

Written as DNA, the CDR3 is TGCGCCAGCAGTTCGACGTACGGGTGTCCAGATACGCAGTATTTT. Its protein product is CASSSTYGCPDTQYF. J is TRBJ2-3 and V is TRBV23-1; D is unclear. TRBV23-1 carries the ORF label, with uncertain function. This CDR3 has 15 amino acids. With 5 bases removed from V and 4 bases from J, the gap between germline ends came to 16 bases.

The rearrangement links TRBV2 to TRBJ1-2; 8 bases align to TRBD1. Germline V gene sequence: CDR1 SNHLY, CDR2 FYNNEI. Germline trimming cut 8 bases from V and 6 bases from J; bases unmatched to any gene: 5. CDR3 length: 12 amino acids. DNA for the CDR3: TGTGCCAGCCGGGAGACAGGGGATGGCTACACCTTC. Encoded protein: CASRETGDGYTF.

The J gene is TRBJ1-4, the V gene TRBV7-9, with D possibly TRBD1 on 6 matching bases. The CDR3 has 14 amino acids. Deletions cut 4 bases from V and 6 bases from J, with 12 bases between. Germline V CDR1 and CDR2: SEHNR, FQNEAQ (reference sequence). CDR3 residues: CASSYREIDEKLFF. CDR3 sequence (DNA): TGTGCCAGCAGCTACAGGGAGATCGATGAAAAACTGTTTTTT. Supplemented by reference TRBV7-9 and TRBJ1-4, the full variable domain reads DTGVSQNPRHKITKRGQNVTFRCDPISEHNRLYWYRQTLGQGPEFLTYFQNEAQLEKSRLLSDRFSAERPKGSFSTLEIQRTEQGDSAMYLCASSYREIDEKLFFGSGTQLSVL.

The V gene is TRBV5-1, the J gene TRBJ1-2, with D possibly being TRBD1 (5 bases). Germline V gene data show CDR1 as SGHRS and CDR2 as YFSETQ. This CDR3 region has 12 residues. Trimming shortened V by 0 bases and J by 8 bases, and 8 bases separated the two germline ends. In DNA form, the CDR3 reads TGCGCCAGCAGCTTGGCGGGGGACGGCTACACCTTC. The encoded protein is CASSLAGDGYTF.

The chain uses TRBV20-1 and TRBJ2-3; 8 nucleotides line up with TRBD2. CDR1 and CDR2 (germline): DFQATT, SNEGSKA (reference sequence). There are 16 residues in the CDR3. Trimming took 3 bases from V and 1 from J; bases not matched to a gene: 9. CDR3 in amino acids: CSASRLGRGGTDTQYF. DNA for the CDR3: TGCAGTGCTAGTCGACTCGGGCGGGGGGGCACAGATACGCAGTATTTT.

The chain joins TRBV19 to TRBJ2-5, with a possible D match to TRBD2 (6 bases). Trimming removed 4 bases at V and 1 base at J, with 10 bases between. The germline gives CDR1 LNHDA, CDR2 SQIVND (reference sequence). The CDR3 spans 14 residues. Here the CDR3 DNA reads TGTGCCAGTAGTACGGGACTTTCCCAAGAGACCCAGTACTTC. It encodes CASSTGLSQETQYF.

This clone showed up just once. This chain uses TRBV5-1 with TRBJ2-3; tentatively, D is TRBD2 (6 bases). CDR3 size: 14 residues. Trimming left V 4 bases short and J 0 bases short, with 9 bases between. Germline CDR1 reads SGHRS; CDR2 reads YFSETQ. CDR3 in amino acids: CASSPGTSTDTQYF. CDR3 bases: TGCGCCAGCAGCCCGGGGACTAGCACAGATACGCAGTATTTT.

This chain connects TRBV18 to TRBJ2-3, with a tentative D call TRBD2 (5 bases). This CDR3 has 13 amino acids. The germline V gene encodes CDR1 KGHSH and CDR2 LQKENI. The ends were cut back, 8 bases at V and 3 bases at J, with 12 bases in the middle. Here the CDR3 reads CASIRRETDTQYF. The CDR3 region has the DNA TGTGCCAGCATCCGACGGGAAACAGATACGCAGTATTTT.

This clone was seen only once. The gene calls are TRBV6-5 and TRBJ2-5, with 8 bases aligning to TRBD1. This CDR3 spans 15 amino acids. From germline, CDR1 is MNHEY and CDR2 SVGAGI. After removal of 4 bases from V and 3 bases from J, the junction contained 7 bases not matched to a gene. CDR3 protein: CASSSPTGAKETQYF. In DNA, the CDR3 is TGTGCCAGCAGTTCCCCGACAGGGGCCAAAGAGACCCAGTACTTC.

The chain carries TRBV24-1 and TRBJ1-1; 7 bases agree with TRBD1. Unmatched junction bases numbered 12, after V lost 9 bases and J lost 3 bases. The CDR3 spans 15 residues. Per the germline V gene, CDR1 is KGHDR and CDR2 is SFDVKD. The CDR3 nucleotides read TGTGCCACCTTGGGTAGGACAGGATGTTACACTGAAGCTTTCTTT. It encodes CATLGRTGCYTEAFF.

The chain recombines TRBV6-5 with TRBJ1-4; no definite D call. Trimming removed 3 bases from V and 8 bases from J, with 19 bases in between. From germline, CDR1 is MNHEY and CDR2 SVGAGI. This CDR3 has 16 residues. CDR3 residues: CASSYRAGPREEKLFF. In DNA form, the CDR3 reads TGTGCCAGCAGTTATCGCGCCGGGCCCCGGGAGGAAAAACTGTTTTTT.

This rearrangement joins TRBV27 to TRBJ1-2, with a tentative D call TRBD1 (6 bases). Deletions cut 6 bases from V and 0 bases from J, with 14 bases between. The CDR3 loop spans 15 amino acids. The V gene's germline CDR1 is MNHEY and CDR2 SMNVEV (reference sequence). CDR3 in DNA: TGTGCCAGCAGGGGGGCGAGGGGAGCTAACTATGGCTACACCTTC. It codes for CASRGARGANYGYTF.

The chain combines TRBV6-6 with TRBJ2-3; D ambiguous. This CDR3 is built from 15 residues. Germline CDR1 reads MNHNY; CDR2 reads SVGAGI (reference sequence). V was trimmed by 2 bases and J by 1 base, leaving 10 bases between them. CDR3 residues: CASSYVVSRTDTQYF. CDR3 bases: TGTGCCAGCAGTTACGTAGTGTCCCGCACAGATACGCAGTATTTT.

The chain joins TRBV3-1 (or the pseudogene TRBV3-2) to TRBJ2-5; 8 bases fit TRBD2. The CDR3 is 18 residues long. Germline CDR1 LGHDT, CDR2 YNNKEL (reference sequence). V was pared by 0 bases and J by 5 bases, with 14 bases of the junction left unmatched. DNA for the CDR3: TGTGCCAGCAGCCAAGATGCCAGCGGGGGCCCATCCGGGGAGACCCAGTACTTC. Its translation: CASSQDASGGPSGETQYF.